This is a list of T cell receptor beta chains from one sample in a study of blood T cell repertoires in COVID-19. Method: immunoSEQ multiplex PCR; TCRdb's copy keeps in-frame clones and lacks some. The sample consists of around 60,000 clones, 65% to 90% of them appearing once. The specimen was peripheral blood. The receptors here all came from a man over 45 with COVID-19, enrolled during active disease. Both conserved end residues are part of each CDR3. A D gene is named only where the DNA matches it firmly. Part of the rows lack a size; the others show once, few, many or a class for expanded clones.

v_gene	d_gene	abundance	j_gene	CDR3aa	CDR3nt
TRBV10-3	TRBD2	once	TRBJ2-7	CAISGGLAGGSYEQYF	TGTGCCATCAGTGGAGGGCTAGCGGGAGGATCCTACGAGCAGTACTTC
TRBV24-1	.	.	TRBJ2-2	CATSDWGTPNTGELFF	TGTGCCACCAGTGATTGGGGGACACCGAACACCGGGGAGCTGTTTTTT
TRBV18	.	.	TRBJ1-1	CASSPLQGEAFF	TGTGCCAGCTCACCCTTACAGGGAGAAGCTTTCTTT
TRBV19	TRBD2	.	TRBJ2-2	CASSILAGGPSGELFF	TGTGCCAGTAGTATATTAGCGGGAGGGCCTTCCGGGGAGCTGTTTTTT
TRBV5-6	.	.	TRBJ2-1	CASSLTSEQFF	TGTGCCAGCAGCTTGACGAGTGAGCAGTTCTTC
TRBV6-1	.	.	TRBJ2-7	CASSILATYEQYF	TGTGCCAGCAGTATTTTAGCTACCTACGAGCAGTACTTC
TRBV7-3	.	.	TRBJ2-6	CASSLTIASGANVLTF	TGTGCCAGCAGCTTAACAATAGCATCTGGGGCCAACGTCCTGACTTTC
TRBV25-1	TRBD2	.	TRBJ2-7	CASSDPRTSGSYEQYF	TGTGCCAGCAGTGACCCCCGGACTAGCGGGAGTTACGAGCAGTACTTC
TRBV5-4	.	once	TRBJ1-1	CASSENPQGGNTEAFF	TGTGCCAGCAGCGAGAACCCGCAGGGAGGGAACACTGAAGCTTTCTTT
TRBV6-2/TRBV6-3	TRBD2	.	TRBJ2-3	CASSYYGRGRGTDTQYF	TGTGCCAGCAGTTATTATGGCCGCGGGAGGGGCACAGATACGCAGTATTTT
TRBV7-2	TRBD1	.	TRBJ1-2	CASSRQGGYGYTF	TGTGCCAGCAGCCGACAGGGGGGCTATGGCTACACCTTC
TRBV7-8	TRBD1	.	TRBJ2-7	CASSPGQGLEQYF	TGTGCCAGCAGCCCGGGACAGGGCCTCGAGCAGTACTTC
TRBV6-1	.	.	TRBJ1-5	CASSVNGEGRTSNQPQHF	TGTGCCAGCAGTGTTAATGGGGAAGGGAGAACATCCAATCAGCCCCAGCATTTT
TRBV7-2	.	.	TRBJ2-3	CASSLVRVQDTQYF	TGTGCCAGCAGCTTAGTCAGGGTACAAGATACGCAGTATTTT
TRBV7-2	.	.	TRBJ2-3	CASSFISDTQYF	TGTGCCAGCAGCTTCATTTCAGATACGCAGTATTTT
TRBV3-1/TRBV3-2	.	.	TRBJ2-2	CASSQDLGAGELFF	TGTGCCAGCAGCCAAGACCTCGGGGCCGGGGAGCTGTTTTTT
TRBV6-2/TRBV6-3	TRBD2	.	TRBJ2-3	CASSTGVAGITDTQYF	TGTGCCAGCAGCACCGGGGTAGCGGGGATCACAGATACGCAGTATTTT
TRBV7-9	TRBD2	.	TRBJ2-7	CASSLVSLAGVDEQYF	TGTGCCAGCAGCTTAGTGTCACTAGCGGGAGTTGACGAGCAGTACTTC
TRBV24-1	.	.	TRBJ1-1	CATSAGVNTEAFF	TGTGCCACCAGTGCCGGGGTCAACACTGAAGCTTTCTTT
TRBV5-1	TRBD2	few	TRBJ2-7	CASSQLAGAYEQYF	TGCGCCAGCAGTCAACTAGCGGGAGCCTACGAGCAGTACTTC
TRBV18	.	.	TRBJ1-1	CASSPQASNTEAFF	TGTGCCAGCTCACCCCAGGCCTCCAACACTGAAGCTTTCTTT
TRBV19	.	.	TRBJ1-6	CASRIRDISPLHF	TGTGCCAGTAGAATCCGGGACATTTCACCCCTCCACTTT
TRBV7-8	TRBD1	.	TRBJ2-5	CASSSTGEETQYF	TGTGCCAGCAGCTCGACAGGGGAGGAGACCCAGTACTTC
TRBV28	.	.	TRBJ2-1	CASRPTGYPGVEQFF	TGTGCCAGCAGACCCACAGGGTACCCAGGGGTTGAGCAGTTCTTC
TRBV18	TRBD2	.	TRBJ2-7	CASSLRTRGAGGGYEQYF	TGTGCCAGCTCACTCCGAACGCGGGGAGCGGGAGGGGGCTACGAGCAGTACTTC
TRBV5-1	.	few	TRBJ2-2	CASSLSVTVNTGELFF	TGCGCCAGCAGCTTGAGCGTGACAGTCAACACCGGGGAGCTGTTTTTT
TRBV12-3/TRBV12-4	.	.	TRBJ2-7	CASSAGRSYEQYF	TGTGCCAGCAGCGCAGGGAGGAGCTACGAGCAGTACTTC
TRBV30	.	.	TRBJ1-5	CAWSVRDGQPQHF	TGTGCCTGGAGTGTACGGGATGGTCAGCCCCAGCATTTT
TRBV28	TRBD2	.	TRBJ2-7	CASRIGTGGTYEQYF	TGTGCCAGCAGGATCGGGACGGGAGGGACGTACGAGCAGTACTTC
TRBV29-1	.	.	TRBJ2-5	CSVRIGRFQETQYF	TGCAGCGTGAGGATTGGTCGGTTTCAAGAGACCCAGTACTTC
TRBV5-4	.	.	TRBJ2-3	CASSFRGSSTDTQYF	TGTGCCAGCAGCTTTCGGGGGAGTAGTACAGATACGCAGTATTTT
TRBV15	.	.	TRBJ1-2	CATSRERVGRGYGYTF	TGTGCCACCAGCAGGGAAAGGGTCGGTCGGGGCTATGGCTACACCTTC
TRBV5-1	.	.	TRBJ2-5	CASSLTGRRGEETQYF	TGCGCCAGCAGCTTGACTGGGAGGCGAGGGGAAGAGACCCAGTACTTC
TRBV10-3	.	.	TRBJ2-1	CAIGGLYNEQFF	TGTGCCATCGGGGGACTGTACAATGAGCAGTTCTTC
TRBV7-2	.	.	TRBJ1-5	CASSLAGSGYGNQPQHF	TGTGCCAGCAGCTTAGCTGGTTCCGGGTACGGCAATCAGCCCCAGCATTTT
TRBV7-9	.	.	TRBJ1-4	CASSFNREKLFF	TGTGCCAGCAGCTTCAATAGAGAAAAACTGTTTTTT
TRBV30	.	.	TRBJ2-2	CAWSGRNTGELFF	TGTGCCTGGAGCGGGAGGAACACCGGGGAGCTGTTTTTT
TRBV19	.	.	TRBJ1-3	CASTHRGNTIYF	TGTGCCAGTACGCACAGGGGAAACACCATATATTTT
TRBV30	TRBD1	.	TRBJ1-3	CAWSATGAGGNTIYF	TGTGCCTGGAGTGCGACAGGGGCGGGTGGAAACACCATATATTTT
TRBV3-1/TRBV3-2	.	.	TRBJ2-3	CASTPTASADTQYF	TGTGCCAGCACCCCAACGGCTAGCGCAGATACGCAGTATTTT
TRBV5-1	.	.	TRBJ1-1	CASSEQENTEAFF	TGCGCCAGCTCAGAACAGGAGAACACTGAAGCTTTCTTT
TRBV11-2	.	.	TRBJ2-1	CASSLAGNTYNEQFF	TGTGCCAGCAGCTTAGCGGGAAATACCTACAATGAGCAGTTCTTC
TRBV6-7	.	.	TRBJ1-2	CASSYLGAAVRIWFGYTF	TGTGCCAGCAGTTACTTAGGCGCGGCGGTGAGGATTTGGTTTGGCTACACCTTC
TRBV7-9	TRBD2	.	TRBJ2-3	CASSLDGGSTDTQYF	TGTGCCAGCAGCTTGGACGGGGGGAGCACAGATACGCAGTATTTT
TRBV6-5	TRBD1	.	TRBJ2-7	CASKQGSEAEQYF	TGTGCCAGCAAACAGGGGAGTGAGGCCGAGCAGTACTTC
TRBV4-1	TRBD1	.	TRBJ2-2	CASRIEGGDTGELFF	TGCGCCAGCAGAATTGAAGGGGGCGATACCGGGGAGCTGTTTTTT
TRBV19	.	.	TRBJ2-7	CASRKQGSSYEQYF	TGTGCCAGTAGAAAACAGGGATCCTCCTACGAGCAGTACTTC
TRBV9	.	.	TRBJ1-2	CASSSGILDYGYTF	TGTGCCAGCAGCTCAGGGATCCTTGACTATGGCTACACCTTC
TRBV7-2	.	.	TRBJ1-1	CASSRTATGTEAFF	TGTGCCAGCAGCCGGACAGCGACGGGCACTGAAGCTTTCTTT
TRBV19	TRBD1	.	TRBJ1-2	CASSITGTGGGYTF	TGTGCCAGTAGTATTACCGGGACAGGGGGTGGCTACACCTTC
TRBV12-3/TRBV12-4	.	.	TRBJ1-1	CANKNTEAFF	TGTGCCAACAAGAACACTGAAGCTTTCTTT
TRBV27	TRBD1	.	TRBJ1-4	CASSLTGAREKLFF	TGTGCCAGCAGTTTGACAGGGGCCAGGGAAAAACTGTTTTTT
TRBV12-5	.	.	TRBJ1-2	CASGSNPGGQPAYGYTF	TGTGCTAGTGGTTCGAACCCCGGGGGGCAGCCGGCCTATGGCTACACCTTC
TRBV4-1	TRBD2	.	TRBJ2-2	CASSPEGLAGHTGELFF	TGCGCCAGCAGCCCAGAGGGGCTAGCGGGACACACCGGGGAGCTGTTTTTT
TRBV7-9	.	.	TRBJ2-7	CASSLKGALEQYF	TGTGCCAGCAGCTTAAAGGGAGCCCTTGAGCAGTACTTC